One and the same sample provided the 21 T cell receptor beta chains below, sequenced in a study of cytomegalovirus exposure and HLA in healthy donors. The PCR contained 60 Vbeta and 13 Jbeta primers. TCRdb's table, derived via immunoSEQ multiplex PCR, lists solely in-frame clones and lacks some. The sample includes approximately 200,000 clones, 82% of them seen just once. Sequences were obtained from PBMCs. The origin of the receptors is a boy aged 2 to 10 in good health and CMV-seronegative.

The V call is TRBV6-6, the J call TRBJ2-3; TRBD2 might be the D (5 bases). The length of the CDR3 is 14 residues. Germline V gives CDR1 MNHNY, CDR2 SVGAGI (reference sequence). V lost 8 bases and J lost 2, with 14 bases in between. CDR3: CASDRPGFTDTQYF. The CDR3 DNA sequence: TGTGCCAGCGACCGCCCGGGGTTCACAGATACGCAGTATTTT.

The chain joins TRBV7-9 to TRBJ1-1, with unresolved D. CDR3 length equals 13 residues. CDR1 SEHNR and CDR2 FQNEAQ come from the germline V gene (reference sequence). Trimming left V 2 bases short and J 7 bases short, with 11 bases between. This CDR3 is CASSLFYSNEAFF. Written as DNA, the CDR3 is TGTGCCAGCAGCTTATTTTACTCGAATGAAGCTTTCTTT. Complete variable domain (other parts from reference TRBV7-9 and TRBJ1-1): DTGVSQNPRHKITKRGQNVTFRCDPISEHNRLYWYRQTLGQGPEFLTYFQNEAQLEKSRLLSDRFSAERPKGSFSTLEIQRTEQGDSAMYLCASSLFYSNEAFFGQGTRLTVV.

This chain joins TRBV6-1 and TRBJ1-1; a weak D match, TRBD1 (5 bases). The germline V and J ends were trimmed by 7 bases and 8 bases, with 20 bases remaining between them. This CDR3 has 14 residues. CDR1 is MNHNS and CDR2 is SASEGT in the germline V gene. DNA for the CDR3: TGTGCCAGCAACTTACCACCATGGGGGGGGGAAGCTTTCTTT. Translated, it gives CASNLPPWGGEAFF.

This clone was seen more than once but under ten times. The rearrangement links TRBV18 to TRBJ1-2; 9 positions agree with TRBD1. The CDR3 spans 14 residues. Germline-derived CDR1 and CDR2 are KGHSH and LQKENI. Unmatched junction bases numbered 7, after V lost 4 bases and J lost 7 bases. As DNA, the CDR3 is TGTGCCAGCTCACTATTGGACAGGGGTGGTGGCTACACCTTC. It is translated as CASSLLDRGGGYTF.

The CDR3 DNA follows: TGCGCCAGCAGCCAAGATCAGGCCTCCCGAGAGACCCAGTACTTC. Its protein product is CASSQDQASRETQYF. The rearrangement uses TRBV4-1 and TRBJ2-5; D is unresolved. This CDR3 has 15 amino acids. Per germline, CDR1 MGHRA and CDR2 YSYEKL. Trimming took 0 bases from V and 4 from J, leaving 12 bases between them.

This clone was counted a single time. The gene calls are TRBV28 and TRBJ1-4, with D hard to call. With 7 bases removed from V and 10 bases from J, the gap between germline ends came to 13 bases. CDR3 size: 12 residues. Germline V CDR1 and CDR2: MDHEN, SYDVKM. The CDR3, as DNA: TGTGCCAGCACTACTCCGACTGGAAAACTGTTTTTT. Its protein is CASTTPTGKLFF. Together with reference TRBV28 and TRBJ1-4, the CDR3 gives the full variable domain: DVKVTQSSRYLVKRTGEKVFLECVQDMDHENMFWYRQDPGLGLRLIYFSYDVKMKEKGDIPEGYSVSREKKERFSLILESASTNQTSMYLCASTTPTGKLFFGSGTQLSVL.

CDR3 amino acids: CASLLGSEQFF. The DNA for the CDR3 is TGTGCCAGCCTTCTTGGGAGCGAGCAGTTCTTC. The chain has TRBV6-5 and TRBJ2-1; D might be TRBD2 (5 bases). Germline CDR1 is MNHEY and CDR2 is SVGAGI. With 8 bases removed from V and 10 bases from J, the gap between germline ends came to 12 bases. This CDR3 spans 11 amino acids.

The CDR3, as DNA: TGTGCCTGTGCCGGCAGGGCCGGAAACACCATATATTTT. Residues: CACAGRAGNTIYF. V and J are TRBV30 and TRBJ1-3, with D perhaps TRBD1 (5 bases). The CDR3 is made up of 13 amino acids. Trimming took 6 bases from V and 4 from J, leaving 13 bases between them. Looked up from germline, CDR1 is GTSNPN and CDR2 is SVGIG (reference sequence).

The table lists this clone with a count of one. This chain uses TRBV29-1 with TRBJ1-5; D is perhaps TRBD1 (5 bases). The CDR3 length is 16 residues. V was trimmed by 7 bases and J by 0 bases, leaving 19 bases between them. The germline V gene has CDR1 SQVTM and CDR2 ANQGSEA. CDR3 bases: TGCAGCGCCCCGACAGTATCTTCTTATAGCAATCAGCCCCAGCATTTT. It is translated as CSAPTVSSYSNQPQHF.

The CDR3 sequence is CASSYSPLPGGTEAFF. CDR3 nucleotides: TGTGCCAGCAGTTACTCCCCACTTCCCGGGGGCACTGAAGCTTTCTTT. The chain is built from TRBV6-5 and TRBJ1-1, with D perhaps matching TRBD1 (5 bases). Trimming removed 0 bases at V and 4 bases at J, with 15 bases between. There are 16 residues in the CDR3. CDR1 and CDR2 (germline): MNHEY, SVGAGI.

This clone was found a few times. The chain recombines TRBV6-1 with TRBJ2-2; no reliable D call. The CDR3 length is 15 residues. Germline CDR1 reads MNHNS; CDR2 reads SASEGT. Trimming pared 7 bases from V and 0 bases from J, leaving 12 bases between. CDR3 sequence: CASTPGSSNTGELFF. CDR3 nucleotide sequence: TGTGCCAGCACTCCCGGGTCTTCGAACACCGGGGAGCTGTTTTTT.

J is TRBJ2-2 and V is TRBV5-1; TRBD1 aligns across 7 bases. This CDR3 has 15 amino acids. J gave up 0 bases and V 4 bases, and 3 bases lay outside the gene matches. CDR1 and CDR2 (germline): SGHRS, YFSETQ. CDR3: CASSGTAPNTGELFF. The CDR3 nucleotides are TGCGCCAGCAGCGGGACAGCTCCGAACACCGGGGAGCTGTTTTTT.

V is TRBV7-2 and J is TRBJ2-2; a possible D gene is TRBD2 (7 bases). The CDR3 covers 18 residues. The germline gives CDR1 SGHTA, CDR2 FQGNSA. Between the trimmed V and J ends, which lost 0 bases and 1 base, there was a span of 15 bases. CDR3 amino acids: CASSLAWGGAGNTGELFF. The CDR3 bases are TGTGCCAGCAGCTTAGCGTGGGGGGGGGCGGGGAACACCGGGGAGCTGTTTTTT.

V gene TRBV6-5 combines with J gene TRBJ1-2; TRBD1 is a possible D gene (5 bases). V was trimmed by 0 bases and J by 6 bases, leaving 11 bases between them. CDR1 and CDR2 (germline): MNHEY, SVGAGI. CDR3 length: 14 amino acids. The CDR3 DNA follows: TGTGCCAGCAGTTACTCGCCAGGGCTGAATGGCTACACCTTC. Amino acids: CASSYSPGLNGYTF.

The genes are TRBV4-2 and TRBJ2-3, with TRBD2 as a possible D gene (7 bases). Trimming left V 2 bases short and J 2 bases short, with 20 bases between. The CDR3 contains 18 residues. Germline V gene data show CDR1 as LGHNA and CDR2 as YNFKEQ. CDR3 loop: CASSQQTQGGGLTDTQYF. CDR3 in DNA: TGTGCCAGCAGCCAACAAACCCAAGGGGGGGGCCTCACAGATACGCAGTATTTT.

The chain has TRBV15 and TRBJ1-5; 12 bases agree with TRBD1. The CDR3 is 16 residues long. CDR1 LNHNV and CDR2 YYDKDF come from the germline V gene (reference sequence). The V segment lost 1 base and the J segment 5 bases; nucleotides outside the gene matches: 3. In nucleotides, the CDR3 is TGTGCCACCAGCAGAGGGGACAGGGGGCGCGATCAGCCCCAGCATTTT. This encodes CATSRGDRGRDQPQHF. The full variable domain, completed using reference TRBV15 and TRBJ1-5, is DAMVIQNPRYQVTQFGKPVTLSCSQTLNHNVMYWYQQKSSQAPKLLFHYYDKDFNNEADTPDNFQSRRPNTSFCFLDIRSPGLGDTAMYLCATSRGDRGRDQPQHFGDGTRLSIL.

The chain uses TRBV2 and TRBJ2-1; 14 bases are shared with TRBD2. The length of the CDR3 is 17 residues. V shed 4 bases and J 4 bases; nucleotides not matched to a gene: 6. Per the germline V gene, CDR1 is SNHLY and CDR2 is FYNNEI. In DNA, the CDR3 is TGTGCCAGCAGTGGCGGACTAGCGGGGGGCGCTTACAATGAGCAGTTCTTC. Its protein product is CASSGGLAGGAYNEQFF.

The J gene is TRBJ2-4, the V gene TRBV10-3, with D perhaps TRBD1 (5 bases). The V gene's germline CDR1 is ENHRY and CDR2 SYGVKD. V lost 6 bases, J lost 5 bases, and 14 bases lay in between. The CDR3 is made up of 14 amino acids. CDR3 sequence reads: CAIRKTVGENIQYF. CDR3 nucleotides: TGTGCCATCAGAAAGACAGTTGGGGAAAACATTCAGTACTTC.

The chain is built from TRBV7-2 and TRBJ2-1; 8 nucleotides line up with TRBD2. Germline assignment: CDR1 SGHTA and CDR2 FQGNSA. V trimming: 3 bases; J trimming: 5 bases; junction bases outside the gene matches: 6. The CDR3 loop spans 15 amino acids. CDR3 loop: CASSLTQRGHNEQFF. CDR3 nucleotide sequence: TGTGCCAGCAGCTTGACCCAGCGGGGGCACAATGAGCAGTTCTTC.

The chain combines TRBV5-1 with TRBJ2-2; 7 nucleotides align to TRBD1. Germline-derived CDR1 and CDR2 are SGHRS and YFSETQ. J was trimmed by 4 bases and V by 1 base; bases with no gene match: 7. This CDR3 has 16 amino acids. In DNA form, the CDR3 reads TGCGCCAGCAGCTTGAGACAGGGAACCGGCACCGGGGAGCTGTTTTTT. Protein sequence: CASSLRQGTGTGELFF.

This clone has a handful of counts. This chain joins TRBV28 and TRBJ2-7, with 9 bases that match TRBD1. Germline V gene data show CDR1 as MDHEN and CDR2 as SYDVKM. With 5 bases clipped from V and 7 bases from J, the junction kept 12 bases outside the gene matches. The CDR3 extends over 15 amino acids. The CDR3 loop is CASSEPGQGWGEQYF. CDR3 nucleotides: TGTGCCAGCAGTGAACCGGGACAGGGTTGGGGAGAGCAGTACTTC. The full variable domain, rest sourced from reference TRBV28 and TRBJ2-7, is DVKVTQSSRYLVKRTGEKVFLECVQDMDHENMFWYRQDPGLGLRLIYFSYDVKMKEKGDIPEGYSVSREKKERFSLILESASTNQTSMYLCASSEPGQGWGEQYFGPGTRLTVT.